The present entry profiles one T cell receptor (beta chain) with its context. Antigen specificity is unknown. The sample originates from a study of Ad26.COV2.S vaccination and SARS-CoV-2 variants. The method was immunoSEQ multiplex PCR; TCRdb's version includes in-frame clones alone and lacks a portion of them. The table shows roughly 510,000 clones, with around nine tenths occurring only once. In germline, CDR1 is SGHNT, CDR2 YYREEE (reference sequence). Trimming removed 0 bases from V and 5 bases from J, with 8 bases in between. CDR3 size: 13 residues. Treatment denoted: 15 to 20 received Ad26.COV2.S at low or high dose, single or two shots; 5 received placebo; per-sample allocation not given. Sampling happened 63 days after the first vaccine or placebo injection. General study results and limits: Participants given vaccine showed non-spike TCR breadth similar to that of placebo recipients.

The receptor comes from a person aged 18-60 years who received the Ad26.COV2.S COVID-19 vaccine or a placebo. The sequences come from peripheral blood, collected in a trial of Ad26.COV2.S vaccine versus placebo. This rearrangement joins TRBV5-4 to TRBJ1-1; no firm D call. DNA of the CDR3: TGTGCCAGCAGCTTGGCGGCTGGGACTGAAGCTTTCTTT. As protein: CASSLAAGTEAFF. Looking up the rest from reference TRBV5-4 and TRBJ1-1 gives the full variable domain: ETGVTQSPTHLIKTRGQQVTLRCSSQSGHNTVSWYQQALGQGPQFIFQYYREEENGRGNFPPRFSGLQFPNYSSELNVNALELDDSALYLCASSLAAGTEAFFGQGTRLTVV.